This T cell receptor (beta chain) comes out of a study of OX40 agonist ivuxolimab in advanced cancers. The junction had 14 bases not matched to a gene; V was cut back by 0 bases and J by 8 bases. The CDR3 extends over 18 amino acids. TCRdb's table, derived via immunoSEQ multiplex PCR, lists solely in-frame clones and lacks some. This repertoire shows tens of thousands of clones, 80% to 95% found once; its top ten account for 9.5%. This clone was observed a single time. The J gene is TRBJ2-1, the V gene TRBV5-3; 10 nucleotides agree with TRBD2. TRBV5-3 is designated an ORF whose function remains uncertain. Sequences were derived from CD4+ or CD8+ T cells sorted from blood, sampled in a trial of the OX40 agonist ivuxolimab. This TCR was sampled from an adult with an advanced solid tumor such as melanoma, head and neck, liver or kidney cancer. This chain's CDR3 is CARSLAPQREGAGHEQFF. The CDR3, as DNA: TGTGCCAGAAGCTTGGCCCCACAGCGGGAGGGGGCCGGGCATGAGCAGTTCTTC.